This T cell receptor beta chain was found in a study of CD4+ T cells in melanoma. Produced via immunoSEQ multiplex PCR; TCRdb's table is partial and in-frame only. Counted here are around 130,000 clones, 80% to 95% occurring once; the ten biggest clones make up 1.5% to 1.9%. Trimming took 1 base from V and 0 from J, leaving 19 bases between them. The CDR3 has 19 amino acids. The germline V gene has CDR1 MNHGY and CDR2 SAAAGT. This clone was recorded only once. The receptor was derived from a human donor with melanoma. The chain carries TRBV6-8 and TRBJ1-5; D is uncertain. This CDR3 reads CASSYFGRRARLSNQPQHF. The CDR3 DNA sequence: TGTGCCAGCAGTTACTTCGGACGGCGGGCTCGGCTTAGCAATCAGCCCCAGCATTTT.